A single sample is the source of the 17 T cell receptor beta chains below, sequenced in a study of beta chain features in type 1 diabetes (dated by TCRdb to the late 2010s). Here is what the overall study found, with its caveats: In all four CD4+ subsets, TCRB CDR3 length was moderately but significantly shorter in type 1 diabetes patients.

Libraries came from the immunoSEQ multiplex PCR assay. All of the isolated RNA was reverse transcribed with the High Capacity cDNA Reverse Transcription Kit, so expressed TCRB transcripts were sequenced. TCRdb retrieved this table from immuneACCESS and kept in-frame rearrangements only. Not all clones are present; in checked studies, unresolved V genes account for under half, and no reason is known for the remainder. This sample has roughly 230,000 clones in its table, and roughly a tenth of those were observed once. The ten largest clones capture 0.017% of the sample. These receptors have no identified antigens. Sequencing was done on a sample of naive CD4+ T cells from blood. What the cell subset or site label conveys for this sample: true naive CD4+ T cells. The receptors stem from a man younger than 45 with type 1 diabetes.

This clone turned up a few times. The chain couples TRBV18 to TRBJ1-1; 8 positions agree with TRBD1. Trimming removed 3 bases from V and 7 bases from J; junction bases left unmatched: 7. CDR1 is KGHSH and CDR2 is LQKENI in the germline V gene. This CDR3 contains 14 residues. CDR3 protein: CASSPSGQGGEAFF. Here the CDR3 DNA reads TGTGCCAGCTCACCCTCAGGACAGGGCGGTGAAGCTTTCTTT.

This clone was recorded a few times. Other DNA sequences in the sample encode the same CDR3. This chain joins TRBV5-1 and TRBJ1-1, with TRBD1 as a possible D gene (6 bases). Trimming stripped 4 bases from V and 1 base from J, with 11 bases between. CDR1 SGHRS and CDR2 YFSETQ come from the germline V gene. The CDR3 contains 14 residues. CDR3 nucleotide sequence: TGCGCCAGCAGCCCGACAGGAGCGAACACTGAAGCTTTCTTT. As protein: CASSPTGANTEAFF.

The CDR3, as DNA: TGCGCCAGCGCCTTTCTAGCGGGGGGGGGTACGCAGTATTTT. Translation: CASAFLAGGGTQYF. The rearrangement links TRBV4-1 to TRBJ2-3, with 12 nucleotides matching TRBD2. The CDR3 contains 14 residues. Unmatched junction bases numbered 8, after V lost 8 bases and J lost 8 bases. The germline gives CDR1 MGHRA, CDR2 YSYEKL.

This clone was observed a handful of times. The chain links TRBV10-3 to TRBJ1-5, with TRBD1 as a possible D gene (5 bases). Germline V gene lookup returns CDR1 ENHRY and CDR2 SYGVKD. This CDR3 contains 13 residues. The V end lost 5 bases, the J end lost 4 bases, and 9 bases lay between the germline ends. CDR3 protein: CAISLTENQPQHF. Here the CDR3 DNA reads TGTGCCATCAGTTTGACAGAGAATCAGCCCCAGCATTTT.

This sequence joins TRBV9 and TRBJ2-2; no clear D gene. V lost 0 bases and J lost 8, with 5 bases in between. The CDR3 is made up of 12 amino acids. Germline V gene sequence: CDR1 SGDLS, CDR2 YYNGEE. CDR3 amino acids: CASSVVSGELFF. DNA for the CDR3: TGTGCCAGCAGCGTAGTGTCAGGGGAGCTGTTTTTT.

This clone was observed a handful of times. The chain joins TRBV5-6 to TRBJ2-5; D is perhaps TRBD1 (6 bases). V lost 0 bases to trimming and J lost 9 bases, with 12 bases between them. Germline-derived CDR1 and CDR2 are SGHDT and YYEEEE. This CDR3 has 13 residues. The CDR3 loop is CASSLGLSGAQYF. CDR3 DNA sequence: TGTGCCAGCAGCTTGGGGCTCTCAGGGGCCCAGTACTTC.

V usage is TRBV7-9 and J usage is TRBJ1-2; TRBD1 aligns across 8 bases. The CDR3 spans 16 residues. Germline assignment: CDR1 SEHNR and CDR2 FQNEAQ (reference sequence). V dropped 3 bases and J dropped 4; count of bases not matched to a gene: 10. The CDR3 DNA sequence: TGTGCCAGCAGCTTCCACGCCGGACAGGGAGGCTATGGCTACACCTTC. It is translated as CASSFHAGQGGYGYTF.

The rearrangement joins TRBV19 to TRBJ1-5; weak D call: TRBD1 (6 bases). This CDR3 contains 14 residues. From germline, CDR1 is LNHDA and CDR2 SQIVND (reference sequence). Between the trimmed V and J ends, which lost 2 bases and 3 bases, there was a span of 8 bases. This chain's CDR3 is CASSIQGPNQPQHF. The CDR3 nucleotides are TGTGCCAGTAGTATACAGGGGCCCAATCAGCCCCAGCATTTT. The whole variable domain, remainder taken from reference TRBV19 and TRBJ1-5, is DGGITQSPKYLFRKEGQNVTLSCEQNLNHDAMYWYRQDPGQGLRLIYYSQIVNDFQKGDIAEGYSVSREKKESFPLTVTSAQKNPTAFYLCASSIQGPNQPQHFGDGTRLSIL.

This clone was detected ten times or more. The chain links TRBV29-1 to TRBJ2-3; no firm D call. Trimming removed 6 bases from V and 6 bases from J, with 7 bases in between. The V gene's germline CDR1 is SQVTM and CDR2 ANQGSEA. The CDR3 is made up of 10 amino acids. CDR3 protein: CSVILDTQYF. The CDR3 DNA follows: TGCAGCGTAATCCTGGATACGCAGTATTTT.

This clone was detected a few times. The V and J genes are TRBV27 and TRBJ2-4; 10 bases match TRBD1. V lost 5 bases, J lost 6 bases, and 4 bases stayed unmatched. The CDR3 runs 14 residues. Germline loops: CDR1 MNHEY, CDR2 SMNVEV (reference sequence). The CDR3 nucleotides are TGTGCCAGCAGTACCAGACAGGGGGCAAACATTCAGTACTTC. Amino acids: CASSTRQGANIQYF.

CDR3 DNA sequence: TGTGCCAGCAGCTCCTGGACAGCCTACGAGCAGTACTTC. Translating gives CASSSWTAYEQYF. The chain carries TRBV7-2 and TRBJ2-7, with D maybe TRBD1 (6 bases). The CDR3 is made up of 13 amino acids. V lost 4 bases to trimming and J lost 2 bases, with 9 bases between them. In germline, CDR1 is SGHTA, CDR2 FQGNSA.

This clone showed up just a few times. The gene calls are TRBV29-1 and TRBJ2-3, with 7 bases lining up with TRBD1. Germline-derived CDR1 and CDR2 are SQVTM and ANQGSEA. This CDR3 has 12 residues. V lost 6 bases and J lost 4; bases outside the gene matches: 4. CDR3 protein: CSVDTGADTQYF. CDR3 in DNA: TGCAGCGTAGATACAGGGGCAGATACGCAGTATTTT.

This clone was counted a few times. This sequence joins TRBV5-6 and TRBJ2-5; 7 positions match TRBD1. The V and J ends lost 5 bases and 2 bases, in that order; junction bases with no gene match: 9. The CDR3 extends over 15 amino acids. The germline V gene has CDR1 SGHDT and CDR2 YYEEEE. As DNA, the CDR3 is TGTGCCAGCAGAAAACTCGACAGGGTACAAGAGACCCAGTACTTC. It encodes CASRKLDRVQETQYF.

The rearrangement uses TRBV6-5 and TRBJ2-7, with a weak D call TRBD2 (5 bases). Per the germline V gene, CDR1 is MNHEY and CDR2 is SVGAGI. This CDR3 spans 12 amino acids. V was trimmed by 5 bases and J by 0 bases, leaving 5 bases between them. CDR3 bases: TGTGCCAGCAGTCGGGGCTCCTACGAGCAGTACTTC. Translated: CASSRGSYEQYF.

The chain has TRBV11-2 and TRBJ1-2, with no clear D. The CDR3 runs to 13 residues. The germline CDR1 and CDR2 sequences are SGHAT and FQNNGV. V was pared by 5 bases and J by 7 bases, with 14 bases between. The CDR3 DNA reads TGTGCCAGCAGCGCGACCCTACGGGGTGGCTACACCTTC. It is translated as CASSATLRGGYTF.

This clone was detected a few times. The CDR3 DNA sequence: TGTGCCAGCTCACCTCTCGAGTCGGGGAGGAATAAGCAGTTCTTC. Residues: CASSPLESGRNKQFF. This chain links TRBV18 with TRBJ2-1; weak D call: TRBD2 (6 bases). Per the germline V gene, CDR1 is KGHSH and CDR2 is LQKENI. Deletions cut 3 bases from V and 11 bases from J, with 20 bases between. There are 15 residues in the CDR3.

This rearrangement joins TRBV6-5 to TRBJ1-1; a weak D match, TRBD1 (6 bases). Per germline, CDR1 MNHEY and CDR2 SVGAGI. The CDR3 is made up of 13 amino acids. V was shortened by 5 bases and J by 4 bases, with 11 bases between the two germline ends. The CDR3 protein is CASSQGQSTEAFF. CDR3 in DNA: TGTGCCAGCAGTCAAGGACAGTCCACTGAAGCTTTCTTT.